The text below deals with one TCR beta chain. Unmatched junction bases numbered 14, after V lost 6 bases and J lost 6 bases. Germline CDR1 is MNHEY and CDR2 is SMNVEV (reference sequence). The CDR3 length is 16 residues. Authors' analysis steps: Estimates of nucleated cell counts were drawn from the amplification of reference gene primers. Method: immunoSEQ multiplex PCR; TCRdb's copy keeps in-frame clones and lacks some. That table furnishes V, J and clone size, whereas the DNA furnished D and trimming. This sample has some 150,000 clones; 65% to 90% occur once, and the top ten carry 8.4%. This record belongs to a study of blood T cell repertoires in COVID-19. Study overall: Researchers got acute and convalescent COVID-19 samples from the United States, Italy and Spain. T cells, B-cell-depleted T cells, or PBMCs provided the cDNA or gDNA that served as material.

Sequenced material: peripheral blood. V and J are TRBV27 and TRBJ1-5; 7 bases are shared with TRBD1. This TCR was recovered from a woman aged 60-70 years with active or convalescent COVID-19. This chain's CDR3 is CASSPRDRVAGQPQHF. For the CDR3, the DNA is TGTGCCAGCAGCCCTAGGGACAGAGTTGCGGGTCAGCCCCAGCATTTT.